These T cell receptor beta chains were read from a single sample in a study of PD-1 blockade in classical Hodgkin lymphoma. Assay used: immunoSEQ multiplex PCR; TCRdb lists only in-frame clones, some missing. In the table there are about 17,000 clones, about 68% of which are singletons. This material consisted of CD4+ T cells from blood, taken before the fourth cycle of nivolumab. The source is a human donor with classical Hodgkin lymphoma. CDR3s include the opening cysteine and the closing phenylalanine or tryptophan. Each record gives: D gene, clone size, V gene, J gene, CDR3 length, CDR3 protein. D genes are given only for firm matches. Size is omitted from some rows. Given values are once, few, many or a class for expanded clones.

d_gene: NA
abundance: NA
v_gene: TRBV9
j_gene: TRBJ2-3
len: 15
CDR3aa: CASSPKTGLGHTQYF

d_gene: TRBD1
abundance: NA
v_gene: TRBV4-1
j_gene: TRBJ1-2
len: 16
CDR3aa: CASSQAGTGLHYGYTF

d_gene: NA
abundance: NA
v_gene: TRBV5-6
j_gene: TRBJ1-6
len: 13
CDR3aa: CASSLVLDSPLHF

d_gene: TRBD1
abundance: NA
v_gene: TRBV5-1
j_gene: TRBJ1-2
len: 16
CDR3aa: CASSLDGGQGNYGYTF

d_gene: NA
abundance: NA
v_gene: TRBV7-6
j_gene: TRBJ1-6
len: 13
CDR3aa: CASTTDSRSPLHF

d_gene: NA
abundance: few
v_gene: TRBV25-1
j_gene: TRBJ1-3
len: 13
CDR3aa: CASSEQGRNTIYF

d_gene: NA
abundance: NA
v_gene: TRBV4-3
j_gene: TRBJ2-1
len: 14
CDR3aa: CASSQANAQRTQFF

d_gene: NA
abundance: NA
v_gene: TRBV7-9
j_gene: TRBJ1-2
len: 13
CDR3aa: CASSSDSLVGYTF

d_gene: NA
abundance: NA
v_gene: TRBV14
j_gene: TRBJ2-3
len: 15
CDR3aa: CASSQERDWTDTQYF

d_gene: TRBD1
abundance: NA
v_gene: TRBV28
j_gene: TRBJ1-4
len: 15
CDR3aa: CASSFWRGGIEKLFF

d_gene: NA
abundance: NA
v_gene: TRBV5-6
j_gene: TRBJ1-4
len: 17
CDR3aa: CASSLTQGGPTNEKLFF

d_gene: TRBD1
abundance: NA
v_gene: TRBV2
j_gene: TRBJ1-6
len: 22
CDR3aa: CASKEGDVKSGTEFFGDSPLHF

d_gene: TRBD1
abundance: NA
v_gene: TRBV7-9
j_gene: TRBJ2-7
len: 14
CDR3aa: CASSSRDRAYEQYF

d_gene: NA
abundance: NA
v_gene: TRBV2
j_gene: TRBJ1-6
len: 15
CDR3aa: CASSIQGPNNSPLHF

d_gene: TRBD2
abundance: NA
v_gene: TRBV5-6
j_gene: TRBJ2-1
len: 16
CDR3aa: CASSLGSGGPYNEQFF

d_gene: TRBD2
abundance: NA
v_gene: TRBV5-1
j_gene: TRBJ2-7
len: 14
CDR3aa: CASSLNVLAGEQYF

d_gene: NA
abundance: NA
v_gene: TRBV7-9
j_gene: TRBJ2-7
len: 13
CDR3aa: CASSLAQGHEQYF

d_gene: NA
abundance: few
v_gene: TRBV6-4
j_gene: TRBJ1-2
len: 14
CDR3aa: CASSEQAGRYGYTF

d_gene: NA
abundance: NA
v_gene: TRBV2
j_gene: TRBJ2-5
len: 12
CDR3aa: CASSVRVETQYF

d_gene: TRBD2
abundance: NA
v_gene: TRBV7-2
j_gene: TRBJ2-7
len: 14
CDR3aa: CASRGTSGSFEQYF